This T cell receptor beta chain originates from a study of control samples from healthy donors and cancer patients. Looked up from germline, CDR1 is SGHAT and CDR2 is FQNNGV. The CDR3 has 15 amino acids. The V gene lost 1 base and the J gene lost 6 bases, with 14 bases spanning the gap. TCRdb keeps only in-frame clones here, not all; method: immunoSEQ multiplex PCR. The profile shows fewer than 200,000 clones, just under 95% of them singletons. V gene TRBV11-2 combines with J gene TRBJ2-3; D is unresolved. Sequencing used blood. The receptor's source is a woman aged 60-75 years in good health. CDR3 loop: CASSLVGSGSDTQYF. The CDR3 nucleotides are TGTGCCAGCAGCTTAGTTGGGTCCGGGTCTGATACGCAGTATTTT.